Each of the 29 T cell receptor beta chains below was sequenced from the same sample in a study of long-term antiretroviral therapy in people with HIV. The authors ran the immunoSEQ assay, v3.0, at survey level. This table comes from immunoSEQ multiplex PCR, and its TCRdb copy is limited to in-frame clones, with some not included. The sample has 34,000 or so clones; around 94% are singletons. The sample was unsorted PBMCs, taken just over 5 years after starting antiretroviral therapy. These receptors came from a woman aged 50 to 65 with HIV.

This chain joins TRBV29-1 and TRBJ2-7, with 8 bases matching TRBD1. Germline CDR1 SQVTM, CDR2 ANQGSEA. The V segment lost 7 bases and the J segment 4 bases; nucleotides outside the gene matches: 9. The CDR3 runs 13 residues. The CDR3 loop is CSAYGQGSYEQYF. Written as DNA, the CDR3 is TGCAGCGCGTATGGACAGGGAAGTTACGAGCAGTACTTC.

V and J are TRBV9 and TRBJ2-2; 12 nucleotides line up with TRBD2. J lost 4 bases, V lost 0 bases, and 10 bases had no gene match. CDR3 size: 19 residues. Germline loops: CDR1 SGDLS, CDR2 YYNGEE. The CDR3 DNA reads as TGTGCCAGCAGCGTAGTTGGTCTAGCGGGGGGGCTGGGCACCGGGGAGCTGTTTTTT. As protein: CASSVVGLAGGLGTGELFF.

V and J are TRBV7-3 and TRBJ2-7, with D possibly matching TRBD1 (5 bases). V was cut by 5 bases and J by 6 bases, with 14 bases left in between. The CDR3 has 13 residues. The V gene's germline CDR1 is SGHTA and CDR2 FQGTGA. The CDR3 bases are TGTGCCAGCAGCCCGTCTCCAGGGCGCGAGCAGTACTTC. It specifies CASSPSPGREQYF.

The chain employs TRBV14 and TRBJ1-1; no definite D call. V gave up 4 bases and J gave up 0 bases, with 12 bases separating them. Per germline, CDR1 SGHDN and CDR2 FVKESK. The CDR3 loop spans 15 amino acids. CDR3 sequence: CASSRYGGLNTEAFF. The DNA of the CDR3 is TGTGCCAGCAGCCGGTACGGCGGATTGAACACTGAAGCTTTCTTT.

The V gene is TRBV19, the J gene TRBJ2-3, with D perhaps TRBD1 (5 bases). The V and J ends lost 6 bases and 1 base respectively, with 8 bases between them. There are 13 residues in the CDR3. Germline CDR1 LNHDA, CDR2 SQIVND (reference sequence). Here the CDR3 DNA reads TGTGCCAGTAGCGCCAGGGGCACAGATACGCAGTATTTT. It translates to CASSARGTDTQYF.

The rearrangement uses TRBV5-6 and TRBJ2-2; D may be TRBD1 or TRBD2 (6 bases each). Germline values: CDR1 SGHDT, CDR2 YYEEEE. With 3 bases removed from V and 4 bases from J, the gap between germline ends came to 16 bases. The CDR3 covers 16 residues. CDR3 amino acids: CASSSGAQLFTGELFF. CDR3 DNA sequence: TGTGCCAGCAGCTCGGGGGCCCAGTTGTTCACCGGGGAGCTGTTTTTT.

V usage is TRBV7-2 and J usage is TRBJ1-5; 8 nucleotides align to TRBD1. Losses at the gene ends were 6 bases for V and 5 bases for J; bases not matched to a gene: 9. Germline V gene sequence: CDR1 SGHTA, CDR2 FQGNSA. CDR3 length equals 15 residues. The CDR3: CASSPGQGRDQPQHF. CDR3 in DNA: TGTGCCAGCAGTCCAGGACAGGGAAGGGATCAGCCCCAGCATTTT.

This clone is a singleton in its sample. In DNA form, the CDR3 reads TGTGCCAGCAGCGCACAGGTGATGAACACTGAAGCTTTCTTT. It yields the protein CASSAQVMNTEAFF. V is TRBV13 and J is TRBJ1-1, with D possibly matching TRBD1 (5 bases). The CDR3 runs to 14 residues. In germline, CDR1 is PRHDT, CDR2 FYEKMQ (reference sequence). Trimming shortened V by 5 bases and J by 0 bases, and 10 bases separated the two germline ends.

This clone was observed once. The chain carries TRBV6-5 and TRBJ1-3; D is unresolved. Germline lookup yields CDR1 MNHEY and CDR2 SVGAGI. V was cut by 2 bases and J by 0 bases, with 8 bases left in between. This CDR3 contains 15 residues. The CDR3 coding sequence is TGTGCCAGCAGTTACGGCGGGGACTCTGGAAACACCATATATTTT. Translation: CASSYGGDSGNTIYF.

In its sample, this clone was seen a few times. The V call is TRBV4-3, the J call TRBJ2-3; the match to TRBD2 covers 8 bases. Per the germline V gene, CDR1 is LGHNA and CDR2 is YSLEER. V was pared by 0 bases and J by 1 base, with 3 bases of the junction left unmatched. This CDR3 contains 16 residues. The CDR3 DNA reads as TGCGCCAGCAGCCAAGATCCCGGGGGGGGCACAGATACGCAGTATTTT. Translating gives CASSQDPGGGTDTQYF.

This chain joins TRBV1 and TRBJ2-7; whether TRBD1, the table's D call, matches the DNA was not checked. TRBV1 is designated a pseudogene. This CDR3 contains 15 residues. The DNA for the CDR3 is TGCACCAGCAGCCAAGGGGACAGGGGGCGATACGAGCAGTACTTC. It is translated as CTSSQGDRGRYEQYF.

This chain connects TRBV19 to TRBJ1-5; D remains ambiguous. This CDR3 has 15 residues. Per the germline V gene, CDR1 is LNHDA and CDR2 is SQIVND (reference sequence). V gave up 5 bases and J gave up 0 bases, with 11 bases separating them. The CDR3 loop reads CASSYGRYSNQPQHF. The CDR3 coding sequence is TGTGCCAGTAGTTACGGACGGTATAGCAATCAGCCCCAGCATTTT.

This rearrangement joins TRBV4-2 to TRBJ1-2, with D unclear. Per germline, CDR1 LGHNA and CDR2 YNFKEQ. The CDR3 extends over 17 amino acids. Trimming removed 0 bases from V and 0 bases from J, with 14 bases in between. The CDR3 spells CASSQDLVVLANYGYTF. CDR3 coding DNA: TGTGCCAGCAGCCAAGATCTGGTGGTCCTTGCTAACTATGGCTACACCTTC.

The V and J genes are TRBV7-9 and TRBJ1-1; perhaps TRBD1 as D (5 bases). Germline CDR1 SEHNR, CDR2 FQNEAQ (reference sequence). The CDR3 length is 13 residues. Trimming cost V 3 bases and J 8 bases, with 13 bases left between them. For the CDR3, the DNA is TGTGCCAGCAGCTTTGGTGACAGTCCGGAAGCTTTCTTT. This codes for CASSFGDSPEAFF.

This chain uses TRBV9 with TRBJ1-1, with 7 bases aligning to TRBD1. The CDR3 contains 17 residues. With V trimmed by 2 bases and J by 6 bases, 16 bases remained unmatched. CDR1 and CDR2 (germline): SGDLS, YYNGEE. The CDR3 sequence is CASSVDILGQAGAEAFF. DNA of the CDR3: TGTGCCAGCAGCGTGGATATACTAGGACAGGCGGGGGCTGAAGCTTTCTTT. The variable domain in full, with the rest retrieved from reference TRBV9 and TRBJ1-1, is DSGVTQTPKHLITATGQRVTLRCSPRSGDLSVYWYQQSLDQGLQFLIQYYNGEERAKGNILERFSAQQFPDLHSELNLSSLELGDSALYFCASSVDILGQAGAEAFFGQGTRLTVV.

The chain combines TRBV25-1 with TRBJ2-7; tentatively, D is TRBD1 or TRBD2 (5 bases each). Germline CDR1 is MGHDK and CDR2 is SYGVNS. Trimming shortened V by 4 bases and J by 4 bases, and 11 bases separated the two germline ends. This CDR3 region has 13 residues. CDR3 protein: CASSALWGYEQYF. CDR3 DNA sequence: TGTGCCAGCAGTGCCTTATGGGGGTACGAGCAGTACTTC.

The chain couples TRBV4-1 to TRBJ1-5; 7 positions match TRBD1. The trim removed 1 base at V and 0 bases at J, leaving 12 bases unmatched. CDR3 length: 19 amino acids. Germline assignment: CDR1 MGHRA and CDR2 YSYEKL. CDR3 DNA: TGCGCCAGCAGCCAAGGAGGGACAGCTTTTTCCTATAGCAATCAGCCCCAGCATTTT. Translated, it gives CASSQGGTAFSYSNQPQHF.

This clone was seen only once. The chain links TRBV13 to TRBJ2-1; D may correspond to TRBD1 or TRBD2 (6 bases each). Looked up from germline, CDR1 is PRHDT and CDR2 is FYEKMQ (reference sequence). Deletions cut 6 bases from V and 7 bases from J, with 16 bases between. This CDR3 has 14 amino acids. The CDR3 DNA follows: TGTGCCAGCAGACAGCGAGGGGGGAGAAATGAGCAGTTCTTC. It is translated as CASRQRGGRNEQFF.

The rearrangement joins TRBV11-2 to TRBJ2-7; possibly TRBD2 for D (6 bases). The CDR3 contains 16 residues. The V gene lost 0 bases and the J gene lost 2 bases, with 14 bases spanning the gap. Germline V CDR1 and CDR2: SGHAT, FQNNGV. The CDR3 sequence: CASSLESSGPTYEQYF. The CDR3 nucleotides are TGTGCCAGCAGCTTAGAGTCCAGCGGGCCGACCTACGAGCAGTACTTC.

V gene TRBV2 combines with J gene TRBJ1-5; D remains unclear. Germline-derived CDR1 and CDR2 are SNHLY and FYNNEI. The CDR3 has 14 amino acids. V was pared by 3 bases and J by 6 bases, with 12 bases between. The CDR3 loop is CASSEVGSGQPQHF. The CDR3 DNA reads as TGTGCCAGCAGTGAGGTGGGGTCGGGTCAGCCCCAGCATTTT.

This chain links TRBV9 with TRBJ1-1, with TRBD1 identical over 8 bases. The CDR3 runs 15 residues. The germline V gene has CDR1 SGDLS and CDR2 YYNGEE. V gave up 3 bases and J gave up 3 bases; unmatched junction bases: 7. The CDR3 sequence: CASSADRTGYTEAFF. The CDR3 DNA reads as TGTGCCAGCAGCGCAGACAGGACAGGGTACACTGAAGCTTTCTTT.

The chain couples TRBV7-9 to TRBJ2-7; TRBD1 matches at 7 bases. CDR3 length: 16 amino acids. The V and J ends lost 1 base and 3 bases, in that order; junction bases with no gene match: 9. The germline gives CDR1 SEHNR, CDR2 FQNEAQ (reference sequence). CDR3 amino acids: CASSLGLRQGHYEQYF. Here the CDR3 DNA reads TGTGCCAGCAGCTTAGGTTTGCGACAGGGACACTACGAGCAGTACTTC.

V and J are TRBV29-1 and TRBJ2-7; D unclear. V was pared by 3 bases and J by 0 bases, with 12 bases between. The V gene's germline CDR1 is SQVTM and CDR2 ANQGSEA. The CDR3 has 14 residues. The CDR3 sequence is CSVDRQLSSYEQYF. The DNA of the CDR3 is TGCAGCGTTGATAGGCAGCTAAGCTCCTACGAGCAGTACTTC.

The V gene is TRBV5-1, the J gene TRBJ2-2; D possibly corresponds to TRBD2 (5 bases). This CDR3 region has 16 residues. V shed 5 bases and J shed 1 base, with 15 bases lying between them. Germline assignment: CDR1 SGHRS and CDR2 YFSETQ. CDR3 in DNA: TGCGCCAGCAGTCCATTTCCGGGGAGGAACACCGGGGAGCTGTTTTTT. Translation gives CASSPFPGRNTGELFF.

This rearrangement joins TRBV7-9 to TRBJ2-5; D is perhaps TRBD1 (6 bases). Deletions cut 0 bases from V and 5 bases from J, with 10 bases between. The CDR3 covers 14 residues. Germline loops: CDR1 SEHNR, CDR2 FQNEAQ (reference sequence). CDR3 in amino acids: CASSLAAGDETQYF. CDR3 bases: TGTGCCAGCAGCTTAGCCGCAGGGGACGAGACCCAGTACTTC.

The gene calls are TRBV5-1 and TRBJ1-2, with 7 nucleotides matching TRBD1. Trimming took 4 bases from V and 8 from J; bases not matched to a gene: 11. Germline values: CDR1 SGHRS, CDR2 YFSETQ. CDR3 length: 14 amino acids. CDR3 sequence reads: CASSPRTGTGGYTF. In DNA form, the CDR3 reads TGCGCCAGCAGCCCTCGGACAGGAACGGGAGGCTACACCTTC. Combining the CDR3 with reference TRBV5-1 and TRBJ1-2 gives the whole variable domain KAGVTQTPRYLIKTRGQQVTLSCSPISGHRSVSWYQQTPGQGLQFLFEYFSETQRNKGNFPGRFSGRQFSNSRSEMNVSTLELGDSALYLCASSPRTGTGGYTFGSGTRLTVV.

Comments on this clone: The same CDR3 is also encoded by other DNA sequences in this sample. V usage is TRBV7-9 and J usage is TRBJ2-7; TRBD1 matches at 8 bases. Germline loops: CDR1 SEHNR, CDR2 FQNEAQ (reference sequence). This CDR3 has 14 residues. V trimming: 1 base; J trimming: 2 bases; junction bases outside the gene matches: 1. For the CDR3, the DNA is TGTGCCAGCAGCTTAGGGACAGGGCCCTACGAGCAGTACTTC. Encoded protein: CASSLGTGPYEQYF. Full variable domain (remainder filled in from reference TRBV7-9 and TRBJ2-7): DTGVSQNPRHKITKRGQNVTFRCDPISEHNRLYWYRQTLGQGPEFLTYFQNEAQLEKSRLLSDRFSAERPKGSFSTLEIQRTEQGDSAMYLCASSLGTGPYEQYFGPGTRLTVT.

The gene calls are TRBV10-3 and TRBJ2-3; 8 bases are shared with TRBD2. The CDR3 totals 14 residues. V lost 5 bases and J lost 5; bases outside the gene matches: 6. Germline CDR1 ENHRY, CDR2 SYGVKD. CDR3: CAISPGGVIDTQYF. The CDR3 DNA follows: TGTGCCATCAGTCCGGGGGGGGTCATAGATACGCAGTATTTT.

This clone was observed once. This chain connects TRBV4-1 to TRBJ2-5; the D is unclear. Trimming pared 1 base from V and 4 bases from J, leaving 16 bases between. Germline V gives CDR1 MGHRA, CDR2 YSYEKL. The CDR3 covers 16 residues. The CDR3 DNA reads TGCGCCAGCAGCCAAGGGACCCCTGACCCAAGAGAGACCCAGTACTTC. Protein product: CASSQGTPDPRETQYF.